The entry below describes one T cell receptor beta chain. This clonotype showed up just a few times. Its cognate antigen has yet to be identified. Base quality data are lacking; no much larger clone is found one base away. The source of the sample is a study of blood T cells in healthy people across ages (dated by TCRdb to the mid-2010s). About the investigation overall: In model experiments, template switching captured roughly one uniquely barcoded TCR beta cDNA molecule for every two T cells. Using deep sequencing normalized with unique cDNA molecular identifiers, the study measured how TCR beta repertoire diversity changes with age. The donors were split into four age groups: young (average around 15 years), middle-aged (roughly 40), aged (62) and long-lived (roughly 86). Donors of different ages were randomly distributed across sequencing lanes to avoid experimental bias. Using the same blood draw, the study looked at two additional independent replicas of 1 million unique cDNA reads for two donors, one aged 18 to 30 and the other aged 80 or older.

The full study reports these points: Conclusive comparison of naive and antigen-experienced compartments was prevented by the profiling of bulk unsorted PBMCs. Compared with the aged group, the long-lived group had more naive CD4+ T cells, fewer expanded clones and increased TCR diversity, suggesting age selection. Observed TCR beta diversity per million T cells fell roughly linearly with age, and a significant reduction was already apparent by age roughly 40. Estimates of total diversity based on one million sequenced T cells were regarded as lower bounds and as underestimates. A strong correlation was found between observed TCR beta diversity and the percentage of naive T cells measured by flow cytometry. Because the CMV infection status of the donors was unknown, age-related changes in expanded clonotypes may potentially have been confounded.

The donors were 40 or so Caucasian individuals from Russia, aged 6 to 90 years, who were systemically healthy. Approximately 11 milliliters of peripheral blood were drawn from each donor into EDTA-treated Vacutainer tubes. PBMCs were isolated by Ficoll-Paque density-gradient centrifugation, with at least 6.5 million obtained per sample. Total RNA was extracted from PBMCs with Trizol reagent, with at least 5.5 micrograms obtained per sample. Naive CD45RAhigh/CD27high T cell percentages were measured by flow cytometry on a PBMC aliquot from every donor. From the cysteine up to the phenylalanine, the CDR3 has a length of 14 residues. Only the CDR3 region is kept as DNA, spanning 42 bases read in frame from base 1. V is reduced by 3 bases and J by 4 bases, leaving a spacing of 12 bases between them. In the germline V gene, CDR1 corresponds to SGHTA and CDR2 to FQGTGA. The library was built by means of 5' RACE. TCRdb records Illumina HiSeq 2500 as the sequencer. A second PCR of about 7 to 12 cycles was performed with a sample-barcoded 5' primer and a J-beta primer mix. A template-switch 5' adaptor carrying 12 random nucleotides introduced a unique molecular identifier onto each TCR beta cDNA molecule. At least 2.5 million CDR3-containing paired-end reads were obtained from each sample. First-strand cDNA synthesis was performed from all RNA using the Mint cDNA synthesis kit, with priming by a TRBC-specific oligonucleotide. Following uracil-DNA glycosylase treatment, all cDNA underwent a first 18-cycle PCR with the universal primers M1SS and BC2_uni_R. Concerning the study's data processing: Each sample was normalized by randomly selecting 1 million high-quality reads, each carrying a distinct molecular identifier. Instead of being binned into consensus sequences, reads with shared molecular identifiers were discarded. MiTCR, set to a Q25 quality threshold and the strictest error-elimination algorithm, was used for CDR3 identification, clonotype clustering and error correction. A nonparametric unseen species model using Euler transformation provided a lower-bound estimate of total TCR beta diversity. The public reads were run again by TCRdb, first through fastp at Q25 and then through MiXCR, and only productive beta chains were kept. Every CDR3 protein is listed once, alongside the most common genes and DNA of its rows. The V and J calls were not made by the authors but by TCRdb's processing. This sample gives 800,000 to 1,000,000 distinct CDR3 sequences in total; 48% of them show up just once. The ten largest clonotypes hold around 15% of the sample.

Here the chain combines TRBV7-3 and TRBJ1-1; TRBD1 is perhaps the D gene, given 6 matching bases. Sequencing was carried out using blood. The receptor was derived from a young man in good health. The nucleotide sequence reads TGTGCCAGCAGCTTCGGGGGCGCGGGCACTGAAGCTTTCTTT. This is translated as CASSFGGAGTEAFF.